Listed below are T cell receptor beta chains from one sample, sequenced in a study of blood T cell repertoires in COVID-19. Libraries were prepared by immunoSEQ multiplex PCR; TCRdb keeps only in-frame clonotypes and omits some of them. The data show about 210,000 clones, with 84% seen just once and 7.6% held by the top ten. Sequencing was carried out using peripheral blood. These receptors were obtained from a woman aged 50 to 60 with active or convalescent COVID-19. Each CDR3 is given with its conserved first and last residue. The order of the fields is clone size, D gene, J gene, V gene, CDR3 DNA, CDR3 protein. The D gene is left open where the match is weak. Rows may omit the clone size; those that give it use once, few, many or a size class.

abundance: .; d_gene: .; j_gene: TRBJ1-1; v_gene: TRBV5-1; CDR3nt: TGCGCCAGCAGCTTGGTAGGGACAAGGCCGATCCGTACTGAAGCTTTCTTT; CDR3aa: CASSLVGTRPIRTEAFF
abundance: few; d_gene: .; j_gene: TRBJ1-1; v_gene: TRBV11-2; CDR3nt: TGTGCCAGCACCGGACGGGGGATGGCTGAAGCTTTCTTT; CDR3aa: CASTGRGMAEAFF
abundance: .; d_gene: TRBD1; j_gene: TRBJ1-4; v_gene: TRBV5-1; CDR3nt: TGCGCCAGCAGCTTCGGGACAGGGGGATCACGATTGTTTTTT; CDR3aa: CASSFGTGGSRLFF
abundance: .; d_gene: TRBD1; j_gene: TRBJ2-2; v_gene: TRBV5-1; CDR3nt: TGCGCCAGCAGCTCCGGGACAGGGGCGAACACCGGGGAGCTGTTTTTT; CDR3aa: CASSSGTGANTGELFF
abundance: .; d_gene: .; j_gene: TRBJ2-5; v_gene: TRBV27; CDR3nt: TGTGCCAGCACCTATCATCCAGAGACCCAGTACTTC; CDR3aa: CASTYHPETQYF
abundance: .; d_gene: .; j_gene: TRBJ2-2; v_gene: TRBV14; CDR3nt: TGTGCCAGCAGCCCCCTGTTAGGCTCAGCGGTGAACACCGGGGAGCTGTTTTTT; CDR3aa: CASSPLLGSAVNTGELFF
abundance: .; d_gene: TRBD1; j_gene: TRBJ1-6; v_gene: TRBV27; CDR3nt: TGTGCCAGTAGTCAGGGGGAGAATTCACCCCTCCACTTT; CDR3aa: CASSQGENSPLHF
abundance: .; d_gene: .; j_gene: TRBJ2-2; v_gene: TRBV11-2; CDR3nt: TGTGCCAGCAGCTCCACAGGGTTTGACGGGGAGCTGTTTTTT; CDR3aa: CASSSTGFDGELFF
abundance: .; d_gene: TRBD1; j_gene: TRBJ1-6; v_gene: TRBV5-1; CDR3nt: TGCGCCAGCAGCGGCCGACAGGGAGGAGATAATTCACCCCTCCACTTT; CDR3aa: CASSGRQGGDNSPLHF
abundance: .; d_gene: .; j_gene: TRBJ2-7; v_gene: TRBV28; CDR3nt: TGTGCCAGCAGTTTATCTTCTGAGCAGTACTTC; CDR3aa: CASSLSSEQYF
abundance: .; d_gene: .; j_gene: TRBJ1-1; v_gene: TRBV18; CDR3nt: TGTGCCAGCTCCCTTGGACAGATCACTGAAGCTTTCTTT; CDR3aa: CASSLGQITEAFF
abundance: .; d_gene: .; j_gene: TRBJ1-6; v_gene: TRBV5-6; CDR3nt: TGTGCCAGCAGAGGTACAGGATCTAATTCACCCCTCCACTTT; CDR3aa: CASRGTGSNSPLHF
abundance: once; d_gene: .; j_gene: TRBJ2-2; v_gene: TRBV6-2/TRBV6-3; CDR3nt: TGTGCCAGCAGCCCTCAGCCCCGGGGTACGAACACCGGGGAGCTGTTTTTT; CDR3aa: CASSPQPRGTNTGELFF
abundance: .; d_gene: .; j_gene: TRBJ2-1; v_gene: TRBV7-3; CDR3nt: TGTGCCAGCAGCGTTAGCGGCAGCTCCTACAATGAGCAGTTCTTC; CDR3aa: CASSVSGSSYNEQFF
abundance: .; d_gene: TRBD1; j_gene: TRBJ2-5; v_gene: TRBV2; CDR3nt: TGTGCCAGCAGTGAAGCCGGGAGGACAGGGGGCAGGGAGACCCAGTACTTC; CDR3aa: CASSEAGRTGGRETQYF
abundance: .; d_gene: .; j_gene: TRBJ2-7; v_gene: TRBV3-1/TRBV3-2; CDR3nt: TGTGCCAGCAGCGACAGGCTAGCGGTATCCTACGAGCAGTACTTC; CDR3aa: CASSDRLAVSYEQYF
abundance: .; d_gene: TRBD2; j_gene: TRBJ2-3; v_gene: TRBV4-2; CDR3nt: TGTGCCAGCGCTCGCGACCCTCGGGAGGCAGATACGCAGTATTTT; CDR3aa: CASARDPREADTQYF
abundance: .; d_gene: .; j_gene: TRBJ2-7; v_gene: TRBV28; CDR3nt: TGTGCCAGCAGTTTCCGCGCCGGTACCTACGAGCAGTACTTC; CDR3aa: CASSFRAGTYEQYF
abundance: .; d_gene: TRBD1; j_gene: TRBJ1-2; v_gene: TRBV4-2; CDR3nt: TGTGCCAGCAGCCCCGGGACAGGGGATGGCTACACCTTC; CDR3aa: CASSPGTGDGYTF
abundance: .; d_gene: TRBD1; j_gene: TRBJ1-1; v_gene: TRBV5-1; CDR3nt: TGCGCCAGCAGCTTGGGGGACAGAGAAGCTTTCTTT; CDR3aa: CASSLGDREAFF
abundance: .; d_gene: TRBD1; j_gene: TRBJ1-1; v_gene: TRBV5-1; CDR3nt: TGCGCCAGCAGCCTTGACCCTCGACAGGGTCTGAACACTGAAACTTTCTTT; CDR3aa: CASSLDPRQGLNTETFF
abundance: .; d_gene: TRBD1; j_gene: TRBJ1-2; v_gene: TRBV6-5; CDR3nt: TGTGCCAGCAGGGGGACAGCTTCTAGATTCTATGGCTACACCTTC; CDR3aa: CASRGTASRFYGYTF
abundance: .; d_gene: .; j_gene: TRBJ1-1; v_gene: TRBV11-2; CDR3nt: TGTGCCAGCAGCTTAGGGGCGGGCAGGCCAAGCACTGAAGCTTTCTTT; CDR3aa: CASSLGAGRPSTEAFF
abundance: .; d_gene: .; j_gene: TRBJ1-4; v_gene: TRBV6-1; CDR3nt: TGTGCCAGCAGTGAACGAAGGTCAGTGAGGACTAATGAAAAACTGTTTTTT; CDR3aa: CASSERRSVRTNEKLFF
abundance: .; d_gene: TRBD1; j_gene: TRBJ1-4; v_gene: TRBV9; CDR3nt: TGTGCCAGCAGCGCCACCGGGACAGGTGGAACTAATGAAAAACTGTTTTTT; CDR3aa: CASSATGTGGTNEKLFF
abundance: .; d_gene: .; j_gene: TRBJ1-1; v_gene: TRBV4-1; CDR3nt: TGCGCCAGCAGCCTAGGACAGCTGAACACTGAAGCTTTCTTT; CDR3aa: CASSLGQLNTEAFF
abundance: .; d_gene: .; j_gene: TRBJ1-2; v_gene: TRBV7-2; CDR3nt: TGTGCCAGCAGCTCGGACACTCACTATGGCTACACCTTC; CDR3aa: CASSSDTHYGYTF
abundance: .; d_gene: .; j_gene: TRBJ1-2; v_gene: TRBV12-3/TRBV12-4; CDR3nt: TGTGCCAGCAGTTTATATATTGAGGGAGGCTACACCTTC; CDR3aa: CASSLYIEGGYTF
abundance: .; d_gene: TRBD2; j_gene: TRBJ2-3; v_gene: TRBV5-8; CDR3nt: TGTGCCAGCAGCTTCGGCGGGGGGGTAACAGATACGCAGTATTTT; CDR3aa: CASSFGGGVTDTQYF
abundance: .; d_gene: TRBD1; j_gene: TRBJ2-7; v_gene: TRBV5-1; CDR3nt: TGCGCCAGCAGCTTGGGATATGCGCCAGGGGGCGACGAGCAGTACTTC; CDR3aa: CASSLGYAPGGDEQYF
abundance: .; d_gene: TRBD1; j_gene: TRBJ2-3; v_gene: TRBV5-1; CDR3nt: TGCGCCAGCAGTCGGGACAGAGAAAGCACAGATACGCAGTATTTT; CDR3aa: CASSRDRESTDTQYF
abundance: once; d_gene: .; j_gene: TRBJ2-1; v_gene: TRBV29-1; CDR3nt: TGCAGCGTTGAAGATAGCGAGTCCTACAATGAGCAGTTCTTC; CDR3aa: CSVEDSESYNEQFF
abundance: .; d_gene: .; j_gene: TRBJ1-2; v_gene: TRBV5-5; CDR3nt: TGTGCCAGCACCACAGAAGGGGCACCCACCTTC; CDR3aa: CASTTEGAPTF
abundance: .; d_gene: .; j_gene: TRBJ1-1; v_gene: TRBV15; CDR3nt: TGTGCCACCAGCTTACTGGACAGACTGAACACTGAAGCTTTCTTT; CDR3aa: CATSLLDRLNTEAFF
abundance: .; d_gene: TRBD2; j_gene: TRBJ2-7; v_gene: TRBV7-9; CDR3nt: TGTGCCAGCAGCTTGTTTATAGCGGGAGCATCATACGAGCAGTACTTC; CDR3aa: CASSLFIAGASYEQYF
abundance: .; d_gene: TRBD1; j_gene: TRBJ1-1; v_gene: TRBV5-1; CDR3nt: TGCGCCAGCAGTCGACAGGGGGCGCCCGGAAGTTCCACTGAAGCTTTCTTT; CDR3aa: CASSRQGAPGSSTEAFF
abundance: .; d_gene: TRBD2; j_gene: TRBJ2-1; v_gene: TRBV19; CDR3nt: TGTGCCAGTAGTACGGGAGGGTCAGGCGGTGAGCAGTTCTTC; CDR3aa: CASSTGGSGGEQFF
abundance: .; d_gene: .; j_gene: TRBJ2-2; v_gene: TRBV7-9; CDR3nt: TGTGCCTGCCAGAGGGGGGGACACACGAACACCGGGGAGCTGTTTTTT; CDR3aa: CACQRGGHTNTGELFF
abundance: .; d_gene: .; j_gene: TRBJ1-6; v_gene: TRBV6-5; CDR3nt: TGTGCCAGCAGTTACTCGGACAGCCATAATTCACCCCTCCACTTT; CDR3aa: CASSYSDSHNSPLHF
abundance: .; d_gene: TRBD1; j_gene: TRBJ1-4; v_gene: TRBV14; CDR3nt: TGTGCCAGCAGCCAAGCGGGACAGGGGGAGGAAAAACTGTTTTTT; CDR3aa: CASSQAGQGEEKLFF
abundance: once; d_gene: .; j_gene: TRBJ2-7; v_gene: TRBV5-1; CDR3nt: TGCGCCAGCAGCTTGGCCGTTAAGGACTCGGGAGAGCAGTACTTC; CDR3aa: CASSLAVKDSGEQYF
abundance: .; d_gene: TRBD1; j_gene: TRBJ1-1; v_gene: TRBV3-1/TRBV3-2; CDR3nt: TGTGCCAGCAGCCGTGGACAGGGGTCTACTGAAGCTTTCTTT; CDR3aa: CASSRGQGSTEAFF
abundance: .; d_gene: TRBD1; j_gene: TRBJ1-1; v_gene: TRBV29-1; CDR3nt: TGCAGCGTAGCCAAGGGACAGGCGAACACTGAAGCTTTCTTT; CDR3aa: CSVAKGQANTEAFF
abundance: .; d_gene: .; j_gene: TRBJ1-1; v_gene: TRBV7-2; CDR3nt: TGTGCCAGCAGCTTAGCATGGGGGCCGAATGAAGCTTTCTTT; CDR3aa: CASSLAWGPNEAFF
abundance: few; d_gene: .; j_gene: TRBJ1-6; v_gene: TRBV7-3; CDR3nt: TGTGCCAGCAGCTCCCCTCTAGGCTCACCCCTCCACTTT; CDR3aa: CASSSPLGSPLHF
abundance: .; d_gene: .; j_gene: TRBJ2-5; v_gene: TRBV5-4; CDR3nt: TGTGCCAGCAGCTTGGAGGGGTTCCGCCAAGAGACCCAGTACTTC; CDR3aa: CASSLEGFRQETQYF
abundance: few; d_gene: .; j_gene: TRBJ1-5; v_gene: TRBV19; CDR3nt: TGTGCCAGTAGTACAGCAGGTACCGGACAGCCCCAGCATTTT; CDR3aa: CASSTAGTGQPQHF
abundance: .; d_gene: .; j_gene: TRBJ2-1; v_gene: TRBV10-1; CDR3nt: TGCGCCAGCAGTGACCCCAGCGGGTCTTACCCCAATGAGCAGTTCTTC; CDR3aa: CASSDPSGSYPNEQFF
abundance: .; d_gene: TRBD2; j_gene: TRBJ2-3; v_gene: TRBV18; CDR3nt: TGTGCCAGCTCACCACGGGAGGGAATAATGAGCGATACGCAGTATTTT; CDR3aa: CASSPREGIMSDTQYF
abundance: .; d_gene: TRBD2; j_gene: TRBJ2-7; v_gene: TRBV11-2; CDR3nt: TGTGCCAGCAGCCTACACGAAGGTGGCGGGAGCTACGAGCAGTACTTC; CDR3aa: CASSLHEGGGSYEQYF
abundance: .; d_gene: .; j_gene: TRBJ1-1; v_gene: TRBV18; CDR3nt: TGTGCCAGCTCACCCCCCCGGGGGGGAGTTACTGAAGCTTTCTTT; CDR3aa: CASSPPRGGVTEAFF
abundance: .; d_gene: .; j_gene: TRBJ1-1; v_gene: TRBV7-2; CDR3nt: TGTGCCAGCAGCTTAGCCCCAGGGCGAAACACTGAAGCTTTCTTT; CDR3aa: CASSLAPGRNTEAFF
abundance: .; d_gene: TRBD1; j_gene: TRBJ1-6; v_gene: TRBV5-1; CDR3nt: TGCGCCAGCAGCCAAATGACAGGGGTTAATTCACCCCTCCACTTT; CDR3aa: CASSQMTGVNSPLHF
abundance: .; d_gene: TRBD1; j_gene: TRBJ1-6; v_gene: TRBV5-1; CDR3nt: TGCGCCAGCAGCCTCAGACAGGGATTGAGTTCACCCCTCCACTTT; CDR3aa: CASSLRQGLSSPLHF
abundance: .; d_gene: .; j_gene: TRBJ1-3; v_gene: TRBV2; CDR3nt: TGTGCCAGCAGTGAGCAGGCGAACTCTGGAAACACCATATATTTT; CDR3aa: CASSEQANSGNTIYF
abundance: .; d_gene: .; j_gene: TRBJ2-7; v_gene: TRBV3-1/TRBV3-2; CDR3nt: TGTGCCAGCAGCGACAGGTACTCCTACGAGCAGTACTTC; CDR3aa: CASSDRYSYEQYF
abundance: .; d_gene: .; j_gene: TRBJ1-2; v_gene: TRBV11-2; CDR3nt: TGTGCCAGCAGCCCAGGGGTAAGCGGCTACACCTTC; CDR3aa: CASSPGVSGYTF
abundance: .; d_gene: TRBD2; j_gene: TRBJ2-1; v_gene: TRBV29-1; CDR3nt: TGCAGCGTTGAAGGACTAGCGGGAGGGGTTGAGCAGTTCTTC; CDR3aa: CSVEGLAGGVEQFF
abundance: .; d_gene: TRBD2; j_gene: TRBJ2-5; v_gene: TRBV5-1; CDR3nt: TGCGCCAGCAGCAGCGGGGACCGGATTTCGGAGACCCAGTACTTC; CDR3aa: CASSSGDRISETQYF
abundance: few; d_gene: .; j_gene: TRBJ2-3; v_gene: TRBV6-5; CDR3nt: TGTGCCAGCAGTCCCTGGGGGCTCTCAGATACGCAGTATTTT; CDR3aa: CASSPWGLSDTQYF